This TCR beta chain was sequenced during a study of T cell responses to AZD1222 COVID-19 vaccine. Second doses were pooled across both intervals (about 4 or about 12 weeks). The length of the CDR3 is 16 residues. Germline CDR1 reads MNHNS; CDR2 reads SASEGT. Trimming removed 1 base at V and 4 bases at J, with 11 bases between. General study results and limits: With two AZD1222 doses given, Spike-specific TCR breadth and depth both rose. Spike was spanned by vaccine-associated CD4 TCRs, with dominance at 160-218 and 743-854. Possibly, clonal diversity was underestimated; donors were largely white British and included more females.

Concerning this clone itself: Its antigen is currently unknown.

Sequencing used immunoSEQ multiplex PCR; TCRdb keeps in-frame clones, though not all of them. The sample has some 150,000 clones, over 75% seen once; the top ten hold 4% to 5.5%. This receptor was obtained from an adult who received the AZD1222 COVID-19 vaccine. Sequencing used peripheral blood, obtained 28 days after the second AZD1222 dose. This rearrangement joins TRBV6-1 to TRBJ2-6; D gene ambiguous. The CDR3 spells CASSEGRAPGANVLTF. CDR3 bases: TGTGCCAGCAGTGAAGGAAGGGCGCCCGGGGCCAACGTCCTGACTTTC.